These 21 T cell receptor beta chains were sequenced from one sample in a study of blood T cell repertoires in COVID-19. TCRdb keeps only in-frame clones here, not all; method: immunoSEQ multiplex PCR. In the table there are a few hundred thousand clones, 91% of which are singletons. Sequenced input: PBMCs or T cells enriched from blood (not recorded which). Receptors originate from a human donor in a cohort exposed to, infected with or recovered from COVID-19 (not recorded which). The donor label of this sample is uncertain.

The CDR3 DNA sequence: TGTGCCTGGAGTGTTTTAGGGAGGGGGAAAACCGGGGAGCTGTTTTTT. Protein product: CAWSVLGRGKTGELFF. The chain recombines TRBV30 with TRBJ2-2; D may be TRBD2 (7 bases). CDR1 is GTSNPN and CDR2 is SVGIG in the germline V gene (reference sequence). V shed 0 bases and J shed 5 bases, with 16 bases lying between them. The CDR3 consists of 16 residues. The whole variable domain, remainder taken from reference TRBV30 and TRBJ2-2, is SQTIHQWPATLVQPVGSPLSLECTVEGTSNPNLYWYRQAAGRGLQLLFYSVGIGQISSEVPQNLSASRPQDRQFILSSKKLLLSDSGFYLCAWSVLGRGKTGELFFGEGSRLTVL.

This chain uses TRBV24-1 with TRBJ1-5; 8 bases align to TRBD1. The V segment lost 3 bases and the J segment 2 bases; nucleotides outside the gene matches: 2. The germline V gene has CDR1 KGHDR and CDR2 SFDVKD. CDR3 size: 15 residues. The CDR3, as DNA: TGTGCCACCAGTGATGGACAGGGTGGCAATCAGCCCCAGCATTTT. This sequence encodes CATSDGQGGNQPQHF.

The table lists this clone with a count of one. The chain employs TRBV2 and TRBJ2-1; 13 positions match TRBD2. Germline assignment: CDR1 SNHLY and CDR2 FYNNEI. The CDR3 has 15 residues. The trim removed 4 bases at V and 7 bases at J, leaving 4 bases unmatched. CDR3 sequence (DNA): TGTGCCAGCAGTGCTGGACTAGCGGGGGCGAATGAGCAGTTCTTC. This gives the protein CASSAGLAGANEQFF.

The chain uses TRBV20-1 and TRBJ2-3; D remains unclear. The CDR3 consists of 14 residues. V lost 3 bases and J 1 base, leaving 11 bases between the germline ends. Germline V gene sequence: CDR1 DFQATT, CDR2 SNEGSKA (reference sequence). CDR3 in DNA: TGCAGTGCTAGTGATAGACTTGGCACAGATACGCAGTATTTT. It encodes CSASDRLGTDTQYF.

The chain has TRBV28 and TRBJ1-6, with a possible D match to TRBD1 (5 bases). The V gene lost 1 base and the J gene lost 5 bases, with 9 bases spanning the gap. The germline CDR1 and CDR2 sequences are MDHEN and SYDVKM. The length of the CDR3 is 15 residues. The CDR3 loop reads CASSLSSGNNSPLHF. As DNA, the CDR3 is TGTGCCAGCAGTTTATCTTCAGGGAATAATTCACCCCTCCACTTT.

This clone was found once. This sequence joins TRBV4-2 and TRBJ1-2; TRBD1 matches at 8 bases. Germline V CDR1 and CDR2: LGHNA, YNFKEQ. This CDR3 spans 15 amino acids. J lost 6 bases, V lost 6 bases, and 12 bases had no gene match. This chain's CDR3 is CASSLSWTGQDGYTF. CDR3 nucleotide sequence: TGTGCCAGCAGTCTGTCGTGGACAGGGCAGGATGGCTACACCTTC.

The chain is built from TRBV10-1 and TRBJ1-3; no firm D call. The CDR3 runs 15 residues. V was trimmed by 6 bases and J by 4 bases, leaving 16 bases between them. The germline gives CDR1 WNHNN, CDR2 SYGVQD (reference sequence). The CDR3 is CASRRRSCGGNTIYF. The CDR3 coding sequence is TGCGCCAGCAGGCGACGCTCTTGCGGGGGAAACACCATATATTTT.

This rearrangement joins TRBV19 to TRBJ1-4, with a possible D match to TRBD1 (5 bases). Deletions cut 5 bases from V and 6 bases from J, with 13 bases between. Looked up from germline, CDR1 is LNHDA and CDR2 is SQIVND (reference sequence). The CDR3 covers 14 residues. This chain's CDR3 is CASSRGGTDEKLFF. The CDR3 bases are TGTGCCAGTAGTCGGGGAGGGACGGATGAAAAACTGTTTTTT.

The gene calls are TRBV5-6 and TRBJ1-2, with D maybe TRBD1 (5 bases). Germline values: CDR1 SGHDT, CDR2 YYEEEE. The V end was cut by 4 bases, the J end by 4 bases, with 17 bases between. The length of the CDR3 is 15 residues. The CDR3 region has the DNA TGTGCCAGCAGCCCAAACTTCACAGGACGCTATGGCTACACCTTC. This codes for CASSPNFTGRYGYTF.

This chain links TRBV29-1 with TRBJ1-2; maybe TRBD1 (5 bases). V gave up 5 bases and J gave up 8 bases, with 15 bases separating them. From germline, CDR1 is SQVTM and CDR2 ANQGSEA. The CDR3 totals 12 residues. CDR3 loop: CSVSHTQAGYTF. The CDR3 DNA is TGCAGCGTTTCCCACACACAGGCCGGCTACACCTTC.

The chain is built from TRBV7-2 and TRBJ2-7; 10 positions agree with TRBD2. Looked up from germline, CDR1 is SGHTA and CDR2 is FQGNSA. The CDR3 covers 16 residues. V lost 1 base to trimming and J lost 2 bases; unmatched junction nucleotides: 5. CDR3 protein: CASSLVSGGTPYEQYF. The CDR3 coding sequence is TGTGCCAGCAGCTTAGTTAGCGGGGGGACCCCCTACGAGCAGTACTTC. The complete variable domain, with remaining parts taken from reference TRBV7-2 and TRBJ2-7, reads GAGVSQSPSNKVTEKGKDVELRCDPISGHTALYWYRQSLGQGLEFLIYFQGNSAPDKSGLPSDRFSAERTGGSVSTLTIQRTQQEDSAVYLCASSLVSGGTPYEQYFGPGTRLTVT.

This clone was counted between two and nine times. The CDR3 region has the DNA TGTGCCTGGAGTGTGCCCCACGGGGATCAGCCCCAGCATTTT. Translation gives CAWSVPHGDQPQHF. V and J are TRBV30 and TRBJ1-5; D is uncertain. CDR1 and CDR2 from the germline V gene are GTSNPN and SVGIG (reference sequence). The length of the CDR3 is 14 residues. V was cut by 0 bases and J by 5 bases, with 11 bases left in between.

V is TRBV5-3 and J is TRBJ2-1, with D maybe TRBD2 (5 bases). TRBV5-3 is flagged as an ORF with uncertain function. CDR3 length: 13 amino acids. V was trimmed by 5 bases and J by 4 bases, leaving 10 bases between them. CDR3 DNA sequence: TGTGCCAGAAGGACTAAACTATACAATGAGCAGTTCTTC. It codes for CARRTKLYNEQFF.

The chain is built from TRBV19 and TRBJ1-5; D call uncertain. This CDR3 has 16 amino acids. V dropped 5 bases and J dropped 5 bases, with 19 bases sitting between them. Per germline, CDR1 LNHDA and CDR2 SQIVND (reference sequence). The CDR3 spells CASSPLVGRGYQPQHF. The CDR3 nucleotides are TGTGCCAGTAGTCCCCTCGTGGGTAGAGGATATCAGCCCCAGCATTTT.

The chain has TRBV19 and TRBJ1-6; D perhaps matches TRBD1 (6 bases). Germline CDR1 reads LNHDA; CDR2 reads SQIVND (reference sequence). This CDR3 has 13 residues. V was shortened by 8 bases and J by 4 bases, with 9 bases between the two germline ends. CDR3 sequence reads: CASGQYYNSPLHF. CDR3 sequence (DNA): TGTGCCAGTGGACAGTATTATAATTCACCCCTCCACTTT. Looking up the rest from reference TRBV19 and TRBJ1-6 gives the full variable domain: DGGITQSPKYLFRKEGQNVTLSCEQNLNHDAMYWYRQDPGQGLRLIYYSQIVNDFQKGDIAEGYSVSREKKESFPLTVTSAQKNPTAFYLCASGQYYNSPLHFGNGTRLTVT.

On this clone: Other DNA sequences of this sample code for an identical CDR3. V usage is TRBV9 and J usage is TRBJ2-1; 12 bases align to TRBD2. The junction had 5 bases not matched to a gene; V was cut back by 0 bases and J by 1 base. The CDR3 covers 18 residues. CDR1 and CDR2 (germline): SGDLS, YYNGEE. In DNA, the CDR3 is TGTGCCAGCAGCGTAGGACTAGCGGGGGCTTCGTCCTACAATGAGCAGTTCTTC. It codes for CASSVGLAGASSYNEQFF.

The V call is TRBV18, the J call TRBJ2-2; D is possibly TRBD1 (6 bases). The V gene lost 3 bases and the J gene lost 0 bases, with 11 bases spanning the gap. Looked up from germline, CDR1 is KGHSH and CDR2 is LQKENI. The CDR3 extends over 16 amino acids. The CDR3 spells CASSPQGPANTGELFF. CDR3 in DNA: TGTGCCAGCTCACCTCAGGGGCCCGCGAACACCGGGGAGCTGTTTTTT.

V gene TRBV9 combines with J gene TRBJ1-3; 8 bases map to TRBD1. This CDR3 has 18 amino acids. The germline gives CDR1 SGDLS, CDR2 YYNGEE. V was pared by 0 bases and J by 5 bases, with 13 bases of the junction left unmatched. CDR3 nucleotide sequence: TGTGCCAGCAGCGTAGAAGACAGGGGCCCTCCAGGTAGAAACACCATATATTTT. Translating gives CASSVEDRGPPGRNTIYF.

The chain uses TRBV14 and TRBJ1-5; TRBD1 might be the D (5 bases). The germline V gene encodes CDR1 SGHDN and CDR2 FVKESK. V shed 4 bases and J shed 5 bases, with 15 bases lying between them. CDR3 length: 15 residues. CDR3 sequence (DNA): TGTGCCAGCAGCCCCAAGACCAGGGCGCATCAGCCCCAGCATTTT. Amino acid sequence: CASSPKTRAHQPQHF.

The V gene is TRBV7-2, the J gene TRBJ2-5, with TRBD2 matching 9 bases. V trimming: 10 bases; J trimming: 3 bases; junction bases outside the gene matches: 6. The CDR3 is made up of 13 amino acids. Germline lookup yields CDR1 SGHTA and CDR2 FQGNSA. The CDR3 DNA is TGTGCCACCTCGGCTAGCGGGGAAGAGACCCAGTACTTC. It specifies CATSASGEETQYF.

The chain joins TRBV19 to TRBJ1-3; D unresolved. Trimming stripped 5 bases from V and 4 bases from J, with 12 bases between. The CDR3 has 14 amino acids. The germline CDR1 and CDR2 sequences are LNHDA and SQIVND (reference sequence). The CDR3 coding sequence is TGTGCCAGTAGTGTCGACATACGGGGAAACACCATATATTTT. This translates into CASSVDIRGNTIYF.